Listed here are 7 T cell receptor beta chains from one sample, sequenced in a study of T cell responses to AZD1222 COVID-19 vaccine. Profiling relied on immunoSEQ multiplex PCR, and the TCRdb table lists in-frame clones only, not all of them. The table has about 130,000 clones, more than 75% seen once. Sample: peripheral blood, taken on day 0 of AZD1222 vaccination. These receptors all come from an adult in good health.

The CDR3 protein is CASSPRGQKQETQYF. For the CDR3, the DNA is TGTGCCAGCTCACCAAGGGGACAGAAACAAGAGACCCAGTACTTC. The chain links TRBV18 to TRBJ2-5; TRBD1 aligns across 7 bases. This CDR3 has 15 residues. V shed 2 bases and J 2 bases; nucleotides not matched to a gene: 5. Germline-derived CDR1 and CDR2 are KGHSH and LQKENI. Full variable domain (rest looked up from reference TRBV18 and TRBJ2-5): NAGVMQNPRHLVRRRGQEARLRCSPMKGHSHVYWYRQLPEEGLKFMVYLQKENIIDESGMPKERFSAEFPKEGPSILRIQQVVRGDSAAYFCASSPRGQKQETQYFGPGTRLLVL.

This chain connects TRBV3-1 (or the pseudogene TRBV3-2) to TRBJ2-5; 9 bases are shared with TRBD2. Trimming cost V 2 bases and J 5 bases; bases outside gene matches: 15. This CDR3 is built from 18 residues. Germline lookup yields CDR1 LGHDT and CDR2 YNNKEL (reference sequence). CDR3 residues: CASSQSGGGAVGGETQYF. The CDR3 nucleotides read TGTGCCAGCAGCCAATCCGGCGGGGGGGCCGTCGGTGGGGAGACCCAGTACTTC.

V gene TRBV4-3 combines with J gene TRBJ2-3, with 7 bases lining up with TRBD2. The CDR3 length is 16 residues. Germline loops: CDR1 LGHNA, CDR2 YSLEER. The junction had 7 bases not matched to a gene; V was cut back by 2 bases and J by 2 bases. The CDR3 spells CASSQTWGGYTDTQYF. The CDR3 DNA reads TGCGCCAGCAGCCAAACCTGGGGGGGATACACAGATACGCAGTATTTT.

This clone turned up a few times. The V gene is TRBV3-1 (or the pseudogene TRBV3-2), the J gene TRBJ1-1, with D unclear. This CDR3 region has 13 residues. Trimming stripped 1 base from V and 6 bases from J, with 9 bases between. The germline V gene has CDR1 LGHDT and CDR2 YNNKEL (reference sequence). The CDR3 region is CASSQVRFSEAFF. Here the CDR3 DNA reads TGTGCCAGCAGCCAAGTTAGGTTTTCTGAAGCTTTCTTT.

There are a few counts of this clone. This rearrangement joins TRBV10-3 to TRBJ2-6; 8 bases are shared with TRBD1. Germline loops: CDR1 ENHRY, CDR2 SYGVKD. The CDR3 covers 15 residues. V dropped 8 bases and J dropped 0; count of bases not matched to a gene: 3. The CDR3 DNA is TGTGCCATCGGGACAGGAGACTCTGGGGCCAACGTCCTGACTTTC. This gives the protein CAIGTGDSGANVLTF.

V and J are TRBV29-1 and TRBJ1-1; maybe TRBD1 (5 bases). Per the germline V gene, CDR1 is SQVTM and CDR2 is ANQGSEA. CDR3 size: 14 residues. Trimming took 4 bases from V and 0 from J, leaving 12 bases between them. CDR3 bases: TGCAGCGTTGTGGGACTTCGGCTGAACACTGAAGCTTTCTTT. This sequence encodes CSVVGLRLNTEAFF.

The V gene is TRBV28, the J gene TRBJ2-7, with TRBD2 as a possible D gene (6 bases). The CDR3 loop spans 13 amino acids. V lost 7 bases and J 1 base, leaving 11 bases between the germline ends. Germline V lookup: CDR1 MDHEN, CDR2 SYDVKM. The CDR3 sequence: CASTSSGSYEQYF. The CDR3 coding sequence is TGTGCCAGCACCTCGAGCGGGTCCTACGAGCAGTACTTC.